These T cell receptor beta chains were read from a single sample in a study of blood T cell repertoires in COVID-19. Measured with immunoSEQ multiplex PCR; TCRdb has only the in-frame clones, and not every one. The sample consists of 100,000 to 130,000 clones, 88% of them appearing once. The sample was peripheral blood. These receptors all come from a human donor in a cohort sampled during active COVID-19. Both conserved end residues are part of each CDR3. Expanded clones are given a class, and other clones once, few, many or no size at all.

size: NA; V: TRBV4-2; length: 20; J: TRBJ2-1; CDR3: CASSQDRGQLKRSSYNEQFF
size: NA; V: TRBV5-8; length: 16; J: TRBJ1-4; CDR3: CASSPALDSHNEKLFF
size: NA; V: TRBV2; length: 12; J: TRBJ2-7; CDR3: CASSEDGYEQYF
size: NA; V: TRBV7-2; length: 13; J: TRBJ2-7; CDR3: CASSLNMGGEQYF
size: NA; V: TRBV29-1; length: 16; J: TRBJ2-1; CDR3: CSAPQPGLAGVGEQFF
size: NA; V: TRBV9; length: 16; J: TRBJ2-5; CDR3: CASSVGGRAEGETQYF
size: NA; V: TRBV13; length: 16; J: TRBJ2-1; CDR3: CASSYLQGGPYNEQFF
size: once; V: TRBV28; length: 18; J: TRBJ1-2; CDR3: CASSPLSGVGEMAYGYTF
size: NA; V: TRBV18; length: 17; J: TRBJ1-1; CDR3: CASSPNRDSHSNTEAFF
size: NA; V: TRBV27; length: 16; J: TRBJ1-3; CDR3: CASSLRAGQGGNTIYF
size: NA; V: TRBV7-6; length: 13; J: TRBJ2-5; CDR3: CASSSTGRETQYF
size: NA; V: TRBV10-1; length: 16; J: TRBJ2-1; CDR3: CASRRIGQGVVNEQFF
size: NA; V: TRBV18; length: 13; J: TRBJ2-1; CDR3: CASSPGLNNEQFF
size: NA; V: TRBV28; length: 18; J: TRBJ1-4; CDR3: CASSLSFRGGPANEKLFF
size: NA; V: TRBV27; length: 14; J: TRBJ2-3; CDR3: CATGTSGATDTQYF
size: NA; V: TRBV7-7; length: 17; J: TRBJ2-2; CDR3: CASSFSGGMPISGELFF
size: once; V: TRBV5-1; length: 14; J: TRBJ2-7; CDR3: CASSPRTGLVEQYF
size: NA; V: TRBV7-6; length: 15; J: TRBJ2-1; CDR3: CASSLAGRQGNEQFF
size: NA; V: TRBV10-3; length: 14; J: TRBJ1-5; CDR3: CAISETGGFQPQHF
size: few; V: TRBV7-9; length: 15; J: TRBJ1-5; CDR3: CASSLGEHSNQPQHF
size: NA; V: TRBV28; length: 15; J: TRBJ2-2; CDR3: CASSFAGSNTGELFF
size: NA; V: TRBV7-8; length: 15; J: TRBJ1-4; CDR3: CASSAGISTNEKLFF
size: NA; V: TRBV7-9; length: 14; J: TRBJ2-1; CDR3: CASSRQGGRNEQFF
size: once; V: TRBV19; length: 16; J: TRBJ2-1; CDR3: CASSKGQGLSYNEQFF
size: NA; V: TRBV14; length: 17; J: TRBJ2-1; CDR3: CASSQDLAGIYYNEQFF
size: NA; V: TRBV4-2; length: 17; J: TRBJ2-1; CDR3: CASSPRTSGTSEGEQFF
size: NA; V: TRBV7-9; length: 13; J: TRBJ2-7; CDR3: CASSAQGHHEQYF
size: NA; V: TRBV11-3; length: 15; J: TRBJ2-1; CDR3: CASSLGTGPSGEQFF
size: NA; V: TRBV28; length: 14; J: TRBJ2-7; CDR3: CASSLVLQRYEQYF
size: NA; V: TRBV11-2; length: 16; J: TRBJ2-3; CDR3: CASSLELVIGTDTQYF
size: NA; V: TRBV6-1; length: 18; J: TRBJ1-6; CDR3: CASSAYLGGVPGNSPLHF
size: NA; V: TRBV30; length: 14; J: TRBJ1-1; CDR3: CAWKEGRLKGEAFF
size: once; V: TRBV6-5; length: 13; J: TRBJ2-3; CDR3: CAERREGTDTQYF
size: NA; V: TRBV2; length: 16; J: TRBJ1-2; CDR3: CASSEFPPGQGVGYTF
size: NA; V: TRBV6-5; length: 15; J: TRBJ2-1; CDR3: CASRRTDRQRNEQFF
size: NA; V: TRBV5-6; length: 15; J: TRBJ2-7; CDR3: CASSPPGLAFYEQYF
size: once; V: TRBV21-1; length: 16; J: TRBJ2-1; CDR3: CASFPRAGGSKNEQFF
size: NA; V: TRBV6-5; length: 16; J: TRBJ2-3; CDR3: CASSSLLGQRGDTQYF
size: NA; V: TRBV4-1; length: 16; J: TRBJ1-6; CDR3: CASSQEGRGLGSPLHF
size: NA; V: TRBV19; length: 16; J: TRBJ1-5; CDR3: CASSIGAGLSNQPQHF
size: few; V: TRBV4-1; length: 14; J: TRBJ2-7; CDR3: CASSQGAETYEQYF
size: NA; V: TRBV5-4; length: 13; J: TRBJ2-7; CDR3: CASSWQASYEQYF
size: once; V: TRBV14; length: 14; J: TRBJ2-7; CDR3: CASSRQRSSYEQYF
size: NA; V: TRBV7-9; length: 16; J: TRBJ2-7; CDR3: CASSFQTSPNSYEQYF
size: NA; V: TRBV14; length: 16; J: TRBJ2-5; CDR3: CASSQDRGRVQETQYF
size: once; V: TRBV6-5; length: 14; J: TRBJ2-1; CDR3: CASSYSGQDNEQFF
size: NA; V: TRBV5-1; length: 16; J: TRBJ1-6; CDR3: CASSPTGSSYNSPLHF
size: once; V: TRBV9; length: 15; J: TRBJ2-5; CDR3: CASSVGQSYQETQYF
size: NA; V: TRBV30; length: 16; J: TRBJ2-1; CDR3: CAWSTPLAVYDNEQFF
size: once; V: TRBV19; length: 14; J: TRBJ2-1; CDR3: CASRTGKNYNEQFF
size: many; V: TRBV18; length: 16; J: TRBJ1-5; CDR3: CASSQDTGRINQPQHF
size: once; V: TRBV24-1; length: 16; J: TRBJ2-1; CDR3: CATSDPTSGVYNEQFF
size: NA; V: TRBV28; length: 15; J: TRBJ2-5; CDR3: CASNLLSAGGETQYF
size: NA; V: TRBV4-2; length: 17; J: TRBJ2-1; CDR3: CASSQDRREGHYNEQFF
size: NA; V: TRBV15; length: 15; J: TRBJ2-7; CDR3: CATSRGENPMGEQYF